The 26 T cell receptor beta chains reported below all come from one sample, sequenced in a study. TCRdb reprocessed the RT-PCR reads with MiXCR, giving one entry per CDR3 protein. The table has about 680,000 distinct CDR3 sequences, over 12% seen once. Material for sequencing was memory CD4+ T cells from blood. The receptors derive from a female donor in good health, serving as a healthy control.

This clonotype was picked up many times. The V call is TRBV4-3, the J call TRBJ1-4; 10 bases fit TRBD1. The CDR3 runs to 16 residues. Germline trimming cut 5 bases from V and 6 bases from J; bases unmatched to any gene: 9. Germline V gene data show CDR1 as LGHNA and CDR2 as YSLEER. For the CDR3, the DNA is TGCGCCAGCAGCGCCCAAACCGGACAGGGGGATGAAAAACTGTTTTTT. This codes for CASSAQTGQGDEKLFF.

This chain uses TRBV7-8 with TRBJ2-1; 8 bases align to TRBD1. The CDR3 totals 15 residues. Looked up from germline, CDR1 is SGHVS and CDR2 is FQNEAQ. V dropped 0 bases and J dropped 3; count of bases not matched to a gene: 1. The CDR3 region has the DNA TGTGCCAGCAGCTTAGCGACAGGGGACTACAATGAGCAGTTCTTC. Translated, it gives CASSLATGDYNEQFF.

This clonotype appeared a few times. The genes are TRBV7-2 and TRBJ2-7; 13 nucleotides align to TRBD2. Germline V gene lookup returns CDR1 SGHTA and CDR2 FQGNSA. CDR3 length equals 18 residues. The V gene end was trimmed by 5 bases and the J gene end by 7 bases; junction bases not matched to a gene: 17. The CDR3 DNA is TGTGCCAGCAGCCCTAGGACTAGCGGGAGTGTGTCTTTCAGGGAGCAGTACTTC. This encodes CASSPRTSGSVSFREQYF.

The sample holds a few counts of this clonotype. The rearrangement joins TRBV20-1 to TRBJ2-5; the match to TRBD2 covers 10 bases. The CDR3 is made up of 18 amino acids. J was trimmed by 5 bases and V by 0 bases; bases with no gene match: 15. Germline V gene data show CDR1 as DFQATT and CDR2 as SNEGSKA (reference sequence). CDR3 sequence: CSARDILRSGRAQETQYF. In DNA, the CDR3 is TGCAGTGCTAGAGATATATTACGAAGCGGGAGGGCCCAGGAGACCCAGTACTTC.

In its sample, this clonotype was seen a few times. V gene TRBV20-1 combines with J gene TRBJ1-5; 7 bases align to TRBD1. This CDR3 region has 17 residues. The ends lost 0 bases at V and 1 base at J; junction bases unmatched: 9. The V gene's germline CDR1 is DFQATT and CDR2 SNEGSKA (reference sequence). The CDR3, as DNA: TGCAGTGCTAGAGACCCCCTCCTGACAGGGAGCAATCAGCCCCAGCATTTT. This encodes CSARDPLLTGSNQPQHF.

V is TRBV5-8 and J is TRBJ1-2; TRBD1 aligns across 7 bases. CDR1 is SGHTS, CDR2 YDEGEE, per germline. V trimming: 4 bases; J trimming: 4 bases; junction bases outside the gene matches: 10. The CDR3 totals 15 residues. The CDR3, as DNA: TGTGCCAGCAGCCCTACGGACAGGAGAGCCTATGGCTACACCTTC. It yields the protein CASSPTDRRAYGYTF. Combining the CDR3 with reference TRBV5-8 and TRBJ1-2 gives the whole variable domain EAGVTQSPTHLIKTRGQQATLRCSPISGHTSVYWYQQALGLGLQFLLWYDEGEERNRGNFPPRFSGRQFPNYSSELNVNALELEDSALYLCASSPTDRRAYGYTFGSGTRLTVV.

The gene calls are TRBV20-1 and TRBJ2-2, with 8 bases identical to TRBD2. Germline V gene lookup returns CDR1 DFQATT and CDR2 SNEGSKA (reference sequence). The CDR3 spans 16 residues. The chain's CDR3 is CGASAGAGGGTGELFF. In DNA form, the CDR3 reads TGCGGCGCCTCAGCGGGGGCGGGAGGAGGAACCGGGGAGCTGTTTTTT.

This rearrangement joins TRBV6-6 to TRBJ1-4; possible D gene TRBD1, 6 bases. The germline V and J ends were trimmed by 0 bases and 5 bases, with 10 bases remaining between them. Germline assignment: CDR1 MNHNY and CDR2 SVGAGI (reference sequence). The CDR3 runs to 15 residues. The CDR3 DNA sequence: TGTGCCAGCAGTTACTCGGGGGCGCCCAATGAAAAACTGTTTTTT. Protein product: CASSYSGAPNEKLFF.

This clonotype was counted only a few times. The chain recombines TRBV12-3 or TRBV12-4 with TRBJ1-1; weak D call: TRBD1 (5 bases). The CDR3 extends over 14 amino acids. Trimming took 6 bases from V and 8 from J, leaving 19 bases between them. The CDR3: CASSRGVVDTEAFF. DNA of the CDR3: TGTGCCAGCAGCCGAGGGGTCGTAGATACAGAAGCTTTCTTT.

This clonotype has a handful of counts. This chain uses TRBV18 with TRBJ1-1; D possibly corresponds to TRBD1 (5 bases). There are 13 residues in the CDR3. Germline CDR1 KGHSH, CDR2 LQKENI. V was cut by 7 bases and J by 3 bases, with 12 bases left in between. The chain's CDR3 is CASCRGGDTEAFF. The CDR3 DNA is TGTGCCAGCTGCCGCGGGGGGGACACTGAAGCTTTCTTT.

The chain has TRBV10-3 and TRBJ2-7, with D perhaps TRBD2 (7 bases). With 10 bases removed from V and 7 bases from J, the gap between germline ends came to 23 bases. The CDR3 sequence is 14 residues long. Germline lookup yields CDR1 ENHRY and CDR2 SYGVKD. CDR3 residues: CATRGAAPFGEQYF. For the CDR3, the DNA is TGTGCCACTCGGGGGGCGGCTCCCTTTGGGGAGCAGTACTTC.

This chain joins TRBV20-1 and TRBJ2-7; 9 positions match TRBD1. Germline lookup yields CDR1 DFQATT and CDR2 SNEGSKA (reference sequence). The CDR3 is 11 residues long. V dropped 6 bases and J dropped 6; count of bases not matched to a gene: 3. CDR3 in amino acids: CSAPDRGEQYF. For the CDR3, the DNA is TGCAGTGCCCCGGACAGGGGCGAGCAGTACTTC.

This clonotype has a handful of counts. The V call is TRBV20-1, the J call TRBJ1-5, with no clear D. Germline V CDR1 and CDR2: DFQATT, SNEGSKA (reference sequence). V lost 4 bases, J lost 1 base, and 8 bases lay in between. The CDR3 covers 13 residues. Here the CDR3 reads CSAIMGSNQPQHF. The CDR3 DNA follows: TGCAGTGCTATAATGGGAAGCAATCAGCCCCAGCATTTT.

The V call is TRBV28, the J call TRBJ1-2, with a tentative D call TRBD1 (5 bases). V lost 1 base and J lost 4, with 13 bases in between. CDR1 and CDR2 from the germline V gene are MDHEN and SYDVKM. The CDR3 runs to 15 residues. CDR3 nucleotide sequence: TGTGCCAGCAGTTTATCTCTGGGGGGACCCTATGGCTACACCTTC. Translated: CASSLSLGGPYGYTF.

The chain recombines TRBV15 with TRBJ2-1; D unresolved. Trimming shortened V by 5 bases and J by 0 bases, and 17 bases separated the two germline ends. Germline assignment: CDR1 LNHNV and CDR2 YYDKDF (reference sequence). CDR3 length equals 17 residues. The CDR3, as DNA: TGTGCCACCAGCGGAACTTACTTGCCGAACTCCTACAATGAGCAGTTCTTC. Amino acids: CATSGTYLPNSYNEQFF.

This clonotype has at least ten counts. V is TRBV30 and J is TRBJ1-1; D remains unclear. The CDR3 has 14 amino acids. Germline V CDR1 and CDR2: GTSNPN, SVGIG (reference sequence). Trimming pared 2 bases from V and 0 bases from J, leaving 10 bases between. CDR3 in amino acids: CAWSFQTMNTEAFF. The CDR3 DNA is TGTGCCTGGAGTTTCCAGACGATGAACACTGAAGCTTTCTTT.

V gene TRBV12-3 or TRBV12-4 combines with J gene TRBJ2-7; 9 positions agree with TRBD1. The J segment lost 5 bases and the V segment lost 7 bases, leaving 9 bases of the junction unmatched. This CDR3 is 14 amino acids long. In nucleotides, the CDR3 is TGTGCCAGCACCTTCGGGACAGGGCCCAACGAGCAGTACTTC. Its protein product is CASTFGTGPNEQYF.

This clonotype was picked up a small number of times. The chain carries TRBV5-1 and TRBJ2-3; tentatively, D is TRBD1 (6 bases). Per the germline V gene, CDR1 is SGHRS and CDR2 is YFSETQ. The CDR3 runs to 16 residues. V was clipped by 4 bases and J by 2 bases, with 17 bases between them. This chain's CDR3 is CASSIRQASYTDTQYF. The CDR3 DNA sequence: TGCGCCAGCAGCATTCGACAGGCGTCTTACACAGATACGCAGTATTTT.

At least ten counts were recorded for this clonotype. V usage is TRBV5-1 and J usage is TRBJ2-1; a weak D match, TRBD2 (5 bases). CDR3 length: 15 residues. The V end was cut by 5 bases, the J end by 3 bases, with 15 bases between. Germline values: CDR1 SGHRS, CDR2 YFSETQ. The chain's CDR3 is CASSYEGADYNEQFF. In DNA form, the CDR3 reads TGCGCCAGCAGTTATGAGGGAGCGGACTACAATGAGCAGTTCTTC.

In its sample, this clonotype was seen a few times. V and J are TRBV6-6 and TRBJ1-3, with D possibly matching TRBD1 (5 bases). Germline V gene sequence: CDR1 MNHNY, CDR2 SVGAGI (reference sequence). Trimming removed 5 bases at V and 4 bases at J, with 15 bases between. This CDR3 is built from 15 residues. CDR3 residues: CASSTRQLSGNTIYF. The DNA of the CDR3 is TGTGCCAGCAGTACCAGACAGCTGTCGGGAAACACCATATATTTT.

This clonotype came up many times. This chain joins TRBV20-1 and TRBJ1-6, with D perhaps TRBD1 (6 bases). V lost 0 bases to trimming and J lost 8 bases, with 17 bases between them. Germline V gene data show CDR1 as DFQATT and CDR2 as SNEGSKA (reference sequence). The CDR3 sequence is 16 residues long. The CDR3 region is CSARDSTGGGHSPLHF. In nucleotides, the CDR3 is TGCAGTGCTAGAGACTCGACAGGCGGCGGCCATTCACCCCTCCACTTT.

In its sample, this clonotype was seen a few times. The chain has TRBV28 and TRBJ2-7; 12 positions agree with TRBD2. V trimming: 6 bases; J trimming: 2 bases; junction bases outside the gene matches: 5. CDR3 length: 15 amino acids. The germline V gene encodes CDR1 MDHEN and CDR2 SYDVKM. CDR3 bases: TGTGCCAGCAGCCCCCTAGCGGGGGGGGCCTACGAGCAGTACTTC. Protein sequence: CASSPLAGGAYEQYF.

This clonotype was counted many times. This sequence joins TRBV11-2 and TRBJ2-7; 10 positions match TRBD2. The CDR3 runs to 15 residues. V shed 7 bases and J 2 bases; nucleotides not matched to a gene: 8. Germline V gene sequence: CDR1 SGHAT, CDR2 FQNNGV. The CDR3 sequence is CASTTRLAGPYEQYF. CDR3 coding DNA: TGTGCCAGCACGACAAGACTAGCGGGCCCCTACGAGCAGTACTTC. Filled out from reference TRBV11-2 and TRBJ2-7, the complete variable domain reads EAGVAQSPRYKIIEKRQSVAFWCNPISGHATLYWYQQILGQGPKLLIQFQNNGVVDDSQLPKDRFSAERLKGVDSTLKIQPAKLEDSAVYLCASTTRLAGPYEQYFGPGTRLTVT.

This clonotype was detected ten times or more. The rearrangement uses TRBV10-3 and TRBJ2-3; 7 bases fit TRBD1. The CDR3 is 14 residues long. The germline V gene has CDR1 ENHRY and CDR2 SYGVKD. Trimming took 4 bases from V and 2 from J; bases not matched to a gene: 3. The CDR3 bases are TGTGCCATCAGTGCGGGACAGATCACAGATACGCAGTATTTT. The encoded protein is CAISAGQITDTQYF.

The gene calls are TRBV12-3 or TRBV12-4 and TRBJ2-2, with 7 bases fitting TRBD1. CDR3 length equals 15 residues. The J segment lost 4 bases and the V segment lost 3 bases, leaving 5 bases of the junction unmatched. The CDR3 protein is CASSLITGATGELFF. The CDR3 bases are TGTGCCAGCAGTTTGATTACAGGGGCCACCGGGGAGCTGTTTTTT.

This clonotype was observed at least ten times. CDR3 sequence reads: CASSPGTGWTDQPQHF. CDR3 DNA: TGTGCCAGCAGCCCTGGGACAGGGTGGACGGATCAGCCCCAGCATTTT. The chain joins TRBV12-3 or TRBV12-4 to TRBJ1-5; 9 nucleotides agree with TRBD1. Trimming cost V 6 bases and J 5 bases; bases outside gene matches: 11. The CDR3 has 16 residues.